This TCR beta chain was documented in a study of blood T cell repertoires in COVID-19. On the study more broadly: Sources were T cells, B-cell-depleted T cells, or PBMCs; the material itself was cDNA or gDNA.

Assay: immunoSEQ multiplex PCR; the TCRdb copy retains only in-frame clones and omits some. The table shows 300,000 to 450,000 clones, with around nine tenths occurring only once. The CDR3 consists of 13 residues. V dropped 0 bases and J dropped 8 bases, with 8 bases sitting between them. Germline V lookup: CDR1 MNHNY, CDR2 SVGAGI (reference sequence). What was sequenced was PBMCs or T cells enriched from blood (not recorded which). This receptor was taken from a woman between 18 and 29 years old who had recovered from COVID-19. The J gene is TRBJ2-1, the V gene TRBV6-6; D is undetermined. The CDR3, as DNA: TGTGCCAGCAGTTACTCGACTTATGATGAGCAGTTCTTC. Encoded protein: CASSYSTYDEQFF.